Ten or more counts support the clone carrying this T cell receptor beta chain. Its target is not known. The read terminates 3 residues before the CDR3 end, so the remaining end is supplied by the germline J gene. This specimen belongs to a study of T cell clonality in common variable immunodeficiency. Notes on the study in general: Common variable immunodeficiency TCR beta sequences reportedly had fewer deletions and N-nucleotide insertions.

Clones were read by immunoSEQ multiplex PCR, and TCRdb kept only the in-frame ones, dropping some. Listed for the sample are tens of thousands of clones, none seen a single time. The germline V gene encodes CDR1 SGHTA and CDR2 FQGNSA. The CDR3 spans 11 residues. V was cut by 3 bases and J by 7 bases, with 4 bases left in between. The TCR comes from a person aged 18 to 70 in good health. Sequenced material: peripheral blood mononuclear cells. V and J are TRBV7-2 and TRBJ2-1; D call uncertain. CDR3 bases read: TGTGCCAGCAGCTTTTATAATGAG. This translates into CASSFYNE. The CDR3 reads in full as CASSFYNEQFF.